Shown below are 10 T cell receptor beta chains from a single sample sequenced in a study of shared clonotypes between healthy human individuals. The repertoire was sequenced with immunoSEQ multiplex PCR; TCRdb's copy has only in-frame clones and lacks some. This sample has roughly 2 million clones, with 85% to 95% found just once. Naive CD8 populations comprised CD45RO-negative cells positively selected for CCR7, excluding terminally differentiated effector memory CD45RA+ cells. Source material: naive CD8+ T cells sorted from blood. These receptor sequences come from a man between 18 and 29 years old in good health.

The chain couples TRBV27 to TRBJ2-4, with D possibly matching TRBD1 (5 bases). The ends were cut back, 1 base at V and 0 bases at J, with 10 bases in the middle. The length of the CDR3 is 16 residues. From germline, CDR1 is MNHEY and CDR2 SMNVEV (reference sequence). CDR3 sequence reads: CASSLWAGLAKNIQYF. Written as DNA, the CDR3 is TGTGCCAGCAGTTTATGGGCAGGGCTAGCCAAAAACATTCAGTACTTC.

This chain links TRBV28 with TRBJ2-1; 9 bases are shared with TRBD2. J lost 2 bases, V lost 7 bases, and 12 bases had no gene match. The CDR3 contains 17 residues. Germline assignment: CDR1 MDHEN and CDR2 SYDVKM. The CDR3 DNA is TGTGCCAGCACGAGAAGGGCTAGCGGGGCCCCCTACAATGAGCAGTTCTTC. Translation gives CASTRRASGAPYNEQFF.

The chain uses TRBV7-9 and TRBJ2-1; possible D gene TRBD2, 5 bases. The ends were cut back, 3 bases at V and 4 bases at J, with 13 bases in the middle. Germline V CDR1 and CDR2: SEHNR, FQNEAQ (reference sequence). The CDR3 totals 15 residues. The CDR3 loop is CASSFSGLGYNEQFF. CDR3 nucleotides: TGTGCCAGCAGCTTCTCCGGACTGGGATACAATGAGCAGTTCTTC.

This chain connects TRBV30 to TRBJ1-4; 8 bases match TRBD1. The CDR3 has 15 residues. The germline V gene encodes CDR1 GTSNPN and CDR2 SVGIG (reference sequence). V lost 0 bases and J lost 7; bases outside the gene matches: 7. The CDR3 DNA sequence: TGTGCCTGGAGTGTATTCAGGGGGCGAGGTGAAAAACTGTTTTTT. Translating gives CAWSVFRGRGEKLFF.

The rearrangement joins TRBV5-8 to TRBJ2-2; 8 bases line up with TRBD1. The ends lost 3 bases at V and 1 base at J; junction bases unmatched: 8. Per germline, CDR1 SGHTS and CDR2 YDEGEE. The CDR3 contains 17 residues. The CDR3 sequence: CASSWGLGQENTGELFF. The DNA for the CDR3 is TGTGCCAGCAGCTGGGGATTGGGACAGGAGAACACCGGGGAGCTGTTTTTT.

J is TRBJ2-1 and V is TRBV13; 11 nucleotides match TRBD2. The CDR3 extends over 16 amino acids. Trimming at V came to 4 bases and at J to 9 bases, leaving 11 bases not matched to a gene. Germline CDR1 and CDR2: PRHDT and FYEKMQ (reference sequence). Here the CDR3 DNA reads TGTGCCAGCAGCTGGAATATACTAGCGGGAGCCGTTGAGCAGTTCTTC. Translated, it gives CASSWNILAGAVEQFF.

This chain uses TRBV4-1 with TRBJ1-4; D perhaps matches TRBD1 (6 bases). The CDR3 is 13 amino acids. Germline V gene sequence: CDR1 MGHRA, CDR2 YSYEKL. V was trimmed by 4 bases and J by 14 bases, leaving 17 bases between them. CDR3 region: CASSPAGWGPLFF. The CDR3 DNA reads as TGCGCCAGCAGCCCAGCCGGGTGGGGGCCTCTGTTTTTT.

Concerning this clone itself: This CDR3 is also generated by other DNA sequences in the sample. The CDR3 DNA sequence: TGTGCCAGCAGCTTAGGGGGCAGTGATGGCTACACCTTC. As protein: CASSLGGSDGYTF. The chain employs TRBV13 and TRBJ1-2; no definite D call. The CDR3 sequence is 13 residues long. Germline CDR1 PRHDT, CDR2 FYEKMQ (reference sequence). Trimming cost V 0 bases and J 6 bases, with 8 bases left between them.

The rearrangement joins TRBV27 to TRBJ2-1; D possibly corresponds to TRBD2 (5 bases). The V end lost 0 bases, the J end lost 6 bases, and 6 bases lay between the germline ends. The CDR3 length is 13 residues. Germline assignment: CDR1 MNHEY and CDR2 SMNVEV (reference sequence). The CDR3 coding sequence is TGTGCCAGCAGTTTATCGGCGGGCAATGAGCAGTTCTTC. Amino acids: CASSLSAGNEQFF.

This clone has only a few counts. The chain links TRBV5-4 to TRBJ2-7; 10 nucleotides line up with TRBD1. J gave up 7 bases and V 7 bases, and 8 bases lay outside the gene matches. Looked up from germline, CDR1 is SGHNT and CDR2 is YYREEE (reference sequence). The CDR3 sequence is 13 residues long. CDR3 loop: CASSLPDRGEQYF. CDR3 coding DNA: TGTGCCAGCTCCCTTCCGGACAGGGGGGAGCAGTACTTC.